Sequencing of this T cell receptor (beta chain) was carried out in a study of shared clonotypes between healthy human individuals. Sequencing was at deep level. Per the original methods: Quality scores were absent from the junction-only immunoSEQ sequences, so filtering differed. Profiled with immunoSEQ multiplex PCR; TCRdb holds only in-frame clones, not every one. V, J and clone size derive from that table, while D and trimming were established from the DNA sequence. The data contain hundreds of thousands of clones, approximately 96% of them singletons. With 4 bases removed from V and 7 bases from J, the gap between germline ends came to 4 bases. Germline V gives CDR1 SQVTM, CDR2 ANQGSEA. The CDR3 consists of 10 residues. Naive CD8 populations comprised CD45RO-negative cells positively selected for CCR7, excluding terminally differentiated effector memory CD45RA+ cells.

The sequenced sample was naive CD8+ T cells sorted from blood. This chain connects TRBV29-1 to TRBJ2-2; D gene uncertain. This receptor was obtained from a man aged 30 to 45 in good health. The CDR3 DNA is TGCAGCGTTGTAGACGGGGAGCTGTTTTTT. Protein sequence: CSVVDGELFF.